This T cell receptor (beta chain) was recorded in a study of T cells of healthy individuals (dated by TCRdb to between 2017 and 2018). This clonotype was counted at least ten times. Its specific antigen is unknown. Within one base of it there is no much larger clone, and no base qualities were kept. Its CDR3 holds 15 amino acids, cysteine through phenylalanine. Only the CDR3 region is kept as DNA, spanning 45 bases read in frame from base 1. At the junction V is shortened by 6 bases and J by 0 bases, with 14 bases in between. Reading the germline V gene gives CDR1 MDHEN and CDR2 SYDVKM. Library preparation employed 5' RACE. Sequencer: Illumina MiSeq. TCRdb's own reprocessing of the public reads used fastp at Q25 and MiXCR and kept productive beta chains. Rows are combined by CDR3 protein, so each entry shows the most common genes and DNA. The sample table contains about 63,000 distinct CDR3 sequences; only one count was recorded for roughly 16% of them. The ten largest clonotypes hold about 4.3% of the sample.

The sequence derives from a human donor in good health. The sequence joins TRBV28 to TRBJ1-1; a confident D gene designation cannot be given. The CDR3 protein: CASSPTGSLNTEAFF. The bases are TGTGCCAGCAGCCCGACGGGCTCTCTGAACACTGAAGCTTTCTTT. The CDR3, completed at both ends by the reference TRBV28 and TRBJ1-1 genes, gives the full variable domain DVKVTQSSRYLVKRTGEKVFLECVQDMDHENMFWYRQDPGLGLRLIYFSYDVKMKEKGDIPEGYSVSREKKERFSLILESASTNQTSMYLCASSPTGSLNTEAFFGQGTRLTVV.